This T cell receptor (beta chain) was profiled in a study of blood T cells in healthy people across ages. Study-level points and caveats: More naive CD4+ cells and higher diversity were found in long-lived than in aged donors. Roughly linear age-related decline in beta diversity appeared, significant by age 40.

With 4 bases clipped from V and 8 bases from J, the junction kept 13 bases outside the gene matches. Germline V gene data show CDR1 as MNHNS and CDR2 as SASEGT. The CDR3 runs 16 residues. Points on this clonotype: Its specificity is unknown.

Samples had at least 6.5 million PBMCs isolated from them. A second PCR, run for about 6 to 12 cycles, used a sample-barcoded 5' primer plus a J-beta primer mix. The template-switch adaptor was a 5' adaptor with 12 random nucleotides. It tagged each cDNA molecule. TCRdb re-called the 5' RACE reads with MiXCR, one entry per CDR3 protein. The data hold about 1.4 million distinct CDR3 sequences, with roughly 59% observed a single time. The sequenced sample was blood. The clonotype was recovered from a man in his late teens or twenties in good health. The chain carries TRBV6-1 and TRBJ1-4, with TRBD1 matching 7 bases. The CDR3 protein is CASSVATGATGEKLFF. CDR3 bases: TGTGCCAGCAGTGTTGCAACAGGGGCAACGGGCGAAAAACTGTTTTTT.